What follows are 25 T cell receptor beta chains derived from one specimen sequenced in a study of memory CD4+ T cells and cytomegalovirus serostatus. Profiled with immunoSEQ multiplex PCR; TCRdb holds only in-frame clones, not every one. Of approximately 61,000 clones listed, over 70% are singletons. Single viable CD3+CD4+CD8-CD45RO+ cells were sorted as the memory CD4+ T cells. Sequences were obtained from memory CD4+ T cells from blood. These receptors came from an adult in good health and CMV-seronegative. Some clones in this sample may be carry-over from other donors' samples.

The genes are TRBV11-2 and TRBJ1-4, with 8 positions matching TRBD1. J gave up 8 bases and V 3 bases, and 2 bases lay outside the gene matches. The V gene's germline CDR1 is SGHAT and CDR2 FQNNGV. The CDR3 has 13 residues. The CDR3 bases are TGTGCCAGCAGCTTCTGGGACAGGGAAAAACTGTTTTTT. Its protein product is CASSFWDREKLFF.

This rearrangement joins TRBV7-2 to TRBJ2-7; D is uncertain. The CDR3 spans 13 residues. CDR1 is SGHTA and CDR2 is FQGNSA in the germline V gene. The V end lost 2 bases, the J end lost 6 bases, and 11 bases lay between the germline ends. CDR3 bases: TGTGCCAGCAGCTTAAATAGGGTCGGCGAGCAGTACTTC. The encoded protein is CASSLNRVGEQYF.

This rearrangement joins TRBV29-1 to TRBJ2-7, with 8 bases fitting TRBD1. V trimming: 7 bases; J trimming: 4 bases; junction bases outside the gene matches: 3. Germline CDR1 reads SQVTM; CDR2 reads ANQGSEA. The CDR3 consists of 11 residues. As DNA, the CDR3 is TGCAGCGGCACAGGGGGGTACGAGCAGTACTTC. Translating gives CSGTGGYEQYF.

The J gene is TRBJ1-5, the V gene TRBV5-1; D is uncertain. V dropped 0 bases and J dropped 5 bases, with 6 bases sitting between them. Germline CDR1 reads SGHRS; CDR2 reads YFSETQ. This CDR3 has 13 residues. The CDR3 nucleotides are TGCGCCAGCAGCTTGGGAGGAGATCAGCCCCAGCATTTT. It encodes CASSLGGDQPQHF.

The chain uses TRBV7-2 and TRBJ2-1; 15 bases map to TRBD2. The CDR3 sequence is 14 residues long. The V segment lost 5 bases and the J segment 9 bases; nucleotides outside the gene matches: 2. Germline V CDR1 and CDR2: SGHTA, FQGNSA. The CDR3 bases are TGTGCCAGCAGCCGGGGACTAGCGGGAGGTGAGCAGTTCTTC. It is translated as CASSRGLAGGEQFF.

The rearrangement uses TRBV18 and TRBJ1-1; 8 positions match TRBD1. CDR3 length: 14 residues. CDR1 and CDR2 from the germline V gene are KGHSH and LQKENI. The trim removed 3 bases at V and 5 bases at J, leaving 5 bases unmatched. This CDR3 is CASSPQGAETEAFF. The CDR3 nucleotides are TGTGCCAGCTCACCCCAGGGGGCTGAGACTGAAGCTTTCTTT.

The rearrangement uses TRBV18 and TRBJ1-1, with 8 bases fitting TRBD1. Per germline, CDR1 KGHSH and CDR2 LQKENI. V was clipped by 3 bases and J by 1 base; unmatched bases: 1. The CDR3 consists of 14 residues. CDR3 DNA sequence: TGTGCCAGCTCACCGGGGACAGGGAACACTGAAGCTTTCTTT. It translates to CASSPGTGNTEAFF.

The chain has TRBV4-3 and TRBJ1-2; D is undetermined. Trimming took off 1 base at V and 4 bases at J, with 13 bases between the two ends. The germline CDR1 and CDR2 sequences are LGHNA and YSLEER. The CDR3 runs to 15 residues. CDR3 residues: CASSQGAALGYGYTF. The CDR3 region has the DNA TGCGCCAGCAGCCAAGGGGCGGCGCTGGGCTATGGCTACACCTTC.

This rearrangement joins TRBV18 to TRBJ2-7; D may correspond to TRBD1 or TRBD2 (5 bases each). CDR3 length: 13 residues. From germline, CDR1 is KGHSH and CDR2 LQKENI. Between the trimmed V and J ends, which lost 5 bases and 6 bases, there was a span of 14 bases. The CDR3, as DNA: TGTGCCAGCTCAACGCCGGTGGGGGTCGAGCAGTACTTC. Its translation: CASSTPVGVEQYF.

V and J are TRBV9 and TRBJ2-3; possibly TRBD1 or TRBD2 for D (6 bases each). From germline, CDR1 is SGDLS and CDR2 YYNGEE. The V end lost 2 bases, the J end lost 1 base, and 11 bases lay between the germline ends. This CDR3 is built from 15 residues. CDR3 sequence reads: CASSVSGEGTDTQYF. CDR3 nucleotides: TGTGCCAGCAGCGTGTCAGGGGAGGGCACAGATACGCAGTATTTT.

The rearrangement links TRBV5-8 to TRBJ2-5; 10 positions match TRBD2. Losses at the gene ends were 0 bases for V and 4 bases for J; bases not matched to a gene: 3. Germline loops: CDR1 SGHTS, CDR2 YDEGEE. The CDR3 loop spans 15 amino acids. The CDR3 sequence is CASSLERGGGETQYF. CDR3 DNA sequence: TGTGCCAGCAGCTTGGAGCGGGGGGGCGGAGAGACCCAGTACTTC.

CDR3 amino acids: CASSQGRDISTDTQYF. As DNA, the CDR3 is TGCGCCAGCAGCCAAGGGAGGGACATTAGCACAGATACGCAGTATTTT. The chain employs TRBV4-3 and TRBJ2-3; D may correspond to TRBD1 or TRBD2 (6 bases each). The germline gives CDR1 LGHNA, CDR2 YSLEER. The CDR3 is made up of 16 amino acids. Trimming removed 1 base from V and 0 bases from J, with 11 bases in between.

The chain employs TRBV18 and TRBJ1-5, with 11 bases fitting TRBD1. CDR3 size: 17 residues. Looked up from germline, CDR1 is KGHSH and CDR2 is LQKENI. V was clipped by 5 bases and J by 6 bases; unmatched bases: 12. CDR3 amino acids: CASSSGTGGLAGQPQHF. CDR3 coding DNA: TGTGCCAGCTCATCCGGGACAGGGGGTTTAGCGGGTCAGCCCCAGCATTTT. The entire variable domain, with the rest obtained from reference TRBV18 and TRBJ1-5, is as follows: NAGVMQNPRHLVRRRGQEARLRCSPMKGHSHVYWYRQLPEEGLKFMVYLQKENIIDESGMPKERFSAEFPKEGPSILRIQQVVRGDSAAYFCASSSGTGGLAGQPQHFGDGTRLSIL.

The chain uses TRBV4-1 and TRBJ2-7; 9 bases are shared with TRBD2. Germline values: CDR1 MGHRA, CDR2 YSYEKL. The ends lost 4 bases at V and 3 bases at J; junction bases unmatched: 7. This CDR3 spans 15 amino acids. The CDR3, as DNA: TGCGCCAGCAGCCTCACCGAGCGGGGGGACTACGAGCAGTACTTC. This translates into CASSLTERGDYEQYF.

The gene calls are TRBV18 and TRBJ2-1; D is unclear. CDR1 is KGHSH, CDR2 LQKENI, per germline. The germline V and J ends were trimmed by 4 bases and 2 bases, with 9 bases remaining between them. There are 14 residues in the CDR3. CDR3 protein: CASSLLQTYNEQFF. For the CDR3, the DNA is TGTGCCAGCTCACTCCTACAGACCTACAATGAGCAGTTCTTC.

The chain joins TRBV9 to TRBJ1-5; a weak D match, TRBD1 (5 bases). The V gene lost 1 base and the J gene lost 3 bases, with 11 bases spanning the gap. This CDR3 has 15 residues. CDR1 and CDR2 from the germline V gene are SGDLS and YYNGEE. The CDR3 coding sequence is TGTGCCAGCAGCGTATCCGGGGCAGCCAATCAGCCCCAGCATTTT. Protein sequence: CASSVSGAANQPQHF.

This chain joins TRBV27 and TRBJ2-3; D unresolved. This CDR3 is built from 12 residues. Trimming cost V 5 bases and J 3 bases, with 6 bases left between them. Germline V lookup: CDR1 MNHEY, CDR2 SMNVEV (reference sequence). CDR3 in amino acids: CASSHFTDTQYF. CDR3 in DNA: TGTGCCAGCAGTCACTTTACAGATACGCAGTATTTT.

V usage is TRBV5-1 and J usage is TRBJ1-2, with 7 positions matching TRBD1. This CDR3 is 12 amino acids long. Germline V gives CDR1 SGHRS, CDR2 YFSETQ. V shed 5 bases, J shed 3 bases, and the junction held 1 base outside the gene matches. This CDR3 is CASSDRDYGYTF. The CDR3 DNA follows: TGCGCCAGCAGTGACAGGGACTATGGCTACACCTTC.

The chain combines TRBV14 with TRBJ2-7; 9 bases line up with TRBD1. The CDR3 totals 16 residues. Unmatched junction bases numbered 10, after V lost 5 bases and J lost 2 bases. CDR1 and CDR2 (germline): SGHDN, FVKESK. CDR3 amino acids: CASSSRTGEMPYEQYF. Written as DNA, the CDR3 is TGTGCCAGCAGCTCCCGGACAGGGGAAATGCCCTACGAGCAGTACTTC.

The J gene is TRBJ2-7, the V gene TRBV7-2, with D possibly being TRBD1 (6 bases). There are 15 residues in the CDR3. The germline V and J ends were trimmed by 1 base and 0 bases, with 10 bases remaining between them. Germline lookup yields CDR1 SGHTA and CDR2 FQGNSA. CDR3 region: CASSLGQASSYEQYF. The CDR3 nucleotides read TGTGCCAGCAGCTTAGGACAGGCGTCCTCCTACGAGCAGTACTTC.

This clone was found a few times. The CDR3 region is CASSLNAGPDQPQHF. CDR3 DNA: TGTGCCAGCAGTTTGAATGCAGGGCCGGACCAGCCCCAGCATTTT. The J gene is TRBJ1-5, the V gene TRBV27, with D tentatively TRBD1 (5 bases). Germline V lookup: CDR1 MNHEY, CDR2 SMNVEV (reference sequence). The CDR3 has 15 amino acids. Trimming removed 3 bases at V and 7 bases at J, with 16 bases between.

The rearrangement joins TRBV27 to TRBJ2-6; D is unclear. V dropped 2 bases and J dropped 0 bases, with 5 bases sitting between them. The CDR3 runs 15 residues. Looked up from germline, CDR1 is MNHEY and CDR2 is SMNVEV (reference sequence). CDR3 nucleotides: TGTGCCAGCAGTTTAGGGGTCTCTGGGGCCAACGTCCTGACTTTC. Protein sequence: CASSLGVSGANVLTF.

Turning to this clone: Additional DNA sequences in this sample encode the identical CDR3. The chain has TRBV18 and TRBJ2-7; 10 bases agree with TRBD1. V lost 6 bases, J lost 4 bases, and 6 bases stayed unmatched. Germline assignment: CDR1 KGHSH and CDR2 LQKENI. This CDR3 is built from 14 residues. CDR3 region: CASSPGTGAYEQYF. As DNA, the CDR3 is TGTGCCAGCTCCCCCGGGACAGGGGCGTACGAGCAGTACTTC.

The V gene is TRBV2, the J gene TRBJ2-5; D is unclear. The CDR3 is 13 amino acids. The germline V gene encodes CDR1 SNHLY and CDR2 FYNNEI. V dropped 11 bases and J dropped 5 bases, with 18 bases sitting between them. CDR3 sequence: CASKVTSAETQYF. CDR3 DNA: TGTGCCTCTAAAGTCACCTCTGCGGAGACCCAGTACTTC.

V and J are TRBV6-5 and TRBJ1-1; 8 bases fit TRBD1. CDR3 length equals 13 residues. The germline CDR1 and CDR2 sequences are MNHEY and SVGAGI. After removal of 7 bases from V and 5 bases from J, the junction contained 6 bases not matched to a gene. CDR3 nucleotides: TGTGCCAGCACTACGACAGGGGTAACTGAAGCTTTCTTT. This gives the protein CASTTTGVTEAFF.